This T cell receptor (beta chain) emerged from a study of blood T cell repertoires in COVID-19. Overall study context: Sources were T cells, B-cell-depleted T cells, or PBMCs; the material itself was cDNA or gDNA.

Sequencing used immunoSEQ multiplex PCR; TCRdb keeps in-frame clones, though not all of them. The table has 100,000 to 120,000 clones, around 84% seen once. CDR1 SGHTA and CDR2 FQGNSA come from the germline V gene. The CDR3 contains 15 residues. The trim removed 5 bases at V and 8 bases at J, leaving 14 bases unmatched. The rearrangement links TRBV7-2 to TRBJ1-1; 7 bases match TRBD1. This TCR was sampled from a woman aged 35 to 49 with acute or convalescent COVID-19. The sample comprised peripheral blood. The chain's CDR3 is CASSADRARRNEAFF. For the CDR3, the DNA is TGTGCCAGCAGCGCAGACAGGGCGAGGAGAAACGAAGCTTTCTTT. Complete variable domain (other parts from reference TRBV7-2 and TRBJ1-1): GAGVSQSPSNKVTEKGKDVELRCDPISGHTALYWYRQSLGQGLEFLIYFQGNSAPDKSGLPSDRFSAERTGGSVSTLTIQRTQQEDSAVYLCASSADRARRNEAFFGQGTRLTVV.